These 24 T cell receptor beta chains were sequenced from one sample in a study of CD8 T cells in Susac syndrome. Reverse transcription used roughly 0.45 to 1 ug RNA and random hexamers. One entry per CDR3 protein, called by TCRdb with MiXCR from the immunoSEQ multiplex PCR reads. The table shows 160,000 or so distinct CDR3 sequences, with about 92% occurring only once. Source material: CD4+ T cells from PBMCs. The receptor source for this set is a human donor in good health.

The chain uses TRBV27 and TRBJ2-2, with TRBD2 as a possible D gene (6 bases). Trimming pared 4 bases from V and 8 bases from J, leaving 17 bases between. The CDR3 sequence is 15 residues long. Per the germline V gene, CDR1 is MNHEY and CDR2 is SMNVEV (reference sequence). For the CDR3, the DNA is TGTGCCAGCAGTTCCCAGGGCGGGGAGAGGGGGGAGCTGTTTTTT. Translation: CASSSQGGERGELFF.

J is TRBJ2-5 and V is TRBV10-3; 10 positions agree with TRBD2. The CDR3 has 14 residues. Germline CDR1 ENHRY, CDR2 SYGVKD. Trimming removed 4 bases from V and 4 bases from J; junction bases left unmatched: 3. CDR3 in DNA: TGTGCCATCAGTGGGCGACTAGCGGGAGAGACCCAGTACTTC. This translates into CAISGRLAGETQYF.

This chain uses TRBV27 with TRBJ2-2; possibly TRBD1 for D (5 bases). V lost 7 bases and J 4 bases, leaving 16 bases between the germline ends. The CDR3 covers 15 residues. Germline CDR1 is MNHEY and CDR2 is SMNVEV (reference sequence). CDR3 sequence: CASTPLGLGTGELFF. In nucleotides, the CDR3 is TGTGCCAGCACCCCTCTGGGGCTCGGCACCGGGGAGCTGTTTTTT.

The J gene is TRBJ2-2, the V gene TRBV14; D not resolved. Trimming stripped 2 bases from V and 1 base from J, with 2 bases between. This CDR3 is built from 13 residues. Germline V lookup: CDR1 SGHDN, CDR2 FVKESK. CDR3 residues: CASSQQNTGELFF. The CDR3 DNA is TGTGCCAGCAGCCAACAGAACACCGGGGAGCTGTTTTTT.

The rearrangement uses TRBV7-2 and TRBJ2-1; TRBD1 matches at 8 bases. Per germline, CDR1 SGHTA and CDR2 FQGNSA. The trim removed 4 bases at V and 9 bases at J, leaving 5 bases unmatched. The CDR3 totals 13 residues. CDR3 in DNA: TGTGCCAGCAGCTCCTACAGGGGGACTGAGCAGTTCTTC. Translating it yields CASSSYRGTEQFF.

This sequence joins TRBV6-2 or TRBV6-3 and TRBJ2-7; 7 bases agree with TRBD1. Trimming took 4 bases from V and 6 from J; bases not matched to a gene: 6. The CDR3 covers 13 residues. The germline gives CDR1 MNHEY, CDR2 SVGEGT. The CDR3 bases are TGTGCCAGCAGTTGGAAAGGGGGCGCCGAGCAGTACTTC. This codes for CASSWKGGAEQYF.

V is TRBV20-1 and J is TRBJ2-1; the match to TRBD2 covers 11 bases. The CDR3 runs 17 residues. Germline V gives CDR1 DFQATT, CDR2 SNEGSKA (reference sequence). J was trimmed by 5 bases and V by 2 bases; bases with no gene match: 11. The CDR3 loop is CSARPPPLAGANNEQFF. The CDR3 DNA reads TGCAGTGCTAGACCGCCCCCACTAGCGGGAGCCAACAATGAGCAGTTCTTC.

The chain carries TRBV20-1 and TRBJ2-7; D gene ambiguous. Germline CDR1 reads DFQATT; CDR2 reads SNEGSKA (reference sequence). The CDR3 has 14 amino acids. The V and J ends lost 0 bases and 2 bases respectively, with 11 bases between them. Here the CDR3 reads CSARDRLNPYEQYF. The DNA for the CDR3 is TGCAGTGCTAGAGATCGGCTGAACCCCTACGAGCAGTACTTC.

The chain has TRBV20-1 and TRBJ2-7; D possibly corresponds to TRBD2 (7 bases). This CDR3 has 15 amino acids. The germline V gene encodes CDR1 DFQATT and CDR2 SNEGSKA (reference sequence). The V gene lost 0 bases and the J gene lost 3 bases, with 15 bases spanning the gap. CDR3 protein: CSARDPGGLYYEQYF. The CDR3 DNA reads TGCAGTGCTAGAGATCCGGGGGGCCTATACTACGAGCAGTACTTC.

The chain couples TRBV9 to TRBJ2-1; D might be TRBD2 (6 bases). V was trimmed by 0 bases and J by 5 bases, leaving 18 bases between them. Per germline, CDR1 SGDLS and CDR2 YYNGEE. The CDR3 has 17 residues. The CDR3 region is CASSVGWTTKANNEQFF. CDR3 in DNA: TGTGCCAGCAGCGTAGGGTGGACTACCAAAGCTAACAATGAGCAGTTCTTC.

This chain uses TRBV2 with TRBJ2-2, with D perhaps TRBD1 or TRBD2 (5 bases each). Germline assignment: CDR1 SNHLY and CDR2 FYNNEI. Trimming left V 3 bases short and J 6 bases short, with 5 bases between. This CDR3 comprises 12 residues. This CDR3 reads CASSEGAGELFF. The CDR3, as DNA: TGTGCCAGCAGTGAGGGGGCCGGGGAGCTGTTTTTT.

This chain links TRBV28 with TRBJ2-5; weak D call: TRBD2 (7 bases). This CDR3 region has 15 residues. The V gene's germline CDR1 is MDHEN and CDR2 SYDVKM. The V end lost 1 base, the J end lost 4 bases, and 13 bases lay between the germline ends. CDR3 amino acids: CASSLSGGASETQYF. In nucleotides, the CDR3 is TGTGCCAGCAGTTTATCGGGGGGCGCGTCAGAGACCCAGTACTTC.

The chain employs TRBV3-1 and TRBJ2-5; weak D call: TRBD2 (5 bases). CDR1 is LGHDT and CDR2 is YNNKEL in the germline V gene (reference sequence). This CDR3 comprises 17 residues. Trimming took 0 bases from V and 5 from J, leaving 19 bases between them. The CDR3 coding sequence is TGTGCCAGCAGCCAAGAGGGGTGGCGGGTCCAAGGGGAGACCCAGTACTTC. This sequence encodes CASSQEGWRVQGETQYF.

The CDR3 DNA reads as TGTGCCAGCAGTTACGCCGGGACAGGGGGGTCTGGGGCCAACGTCCTGACTTTC. Its protein is CASSYAGTGGSGANVLTF. V is TRBV2 and J is TRBJ2-6; 11 bases are a match to TRBD1. This CDR3 is built from 18 residues. Germline V gives CDR1 SNHLY, CDR2 FYNNEI. Unmatched junction bases numbered 7, after V lost 5 bases and J lost 1 base.

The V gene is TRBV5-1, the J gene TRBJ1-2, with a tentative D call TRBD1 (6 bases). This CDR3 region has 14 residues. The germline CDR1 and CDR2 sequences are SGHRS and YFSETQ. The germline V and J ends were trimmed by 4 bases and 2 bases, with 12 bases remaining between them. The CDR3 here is CASSATGTNYGYTF. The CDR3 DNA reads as TGCGCCAGCAGCGCAACCGGGACAAACTATGGCTACACCTTC.

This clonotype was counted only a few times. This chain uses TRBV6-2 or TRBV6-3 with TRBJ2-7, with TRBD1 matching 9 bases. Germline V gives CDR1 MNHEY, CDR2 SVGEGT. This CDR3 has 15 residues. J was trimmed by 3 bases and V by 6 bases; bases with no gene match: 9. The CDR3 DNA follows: TGTGCCAGCAGATCTCGACAGGGGGGGATCTACGAGCAGTACTTC. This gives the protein CASRSRQGGIYEQYF.

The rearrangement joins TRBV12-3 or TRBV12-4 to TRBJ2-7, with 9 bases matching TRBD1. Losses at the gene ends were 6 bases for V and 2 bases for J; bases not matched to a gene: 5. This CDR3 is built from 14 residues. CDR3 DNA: TGTGCCAGCAGAGGGACAGGGCTTACCTACGAGCAGTACTTC. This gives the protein CASRGTGLTYEQYF.

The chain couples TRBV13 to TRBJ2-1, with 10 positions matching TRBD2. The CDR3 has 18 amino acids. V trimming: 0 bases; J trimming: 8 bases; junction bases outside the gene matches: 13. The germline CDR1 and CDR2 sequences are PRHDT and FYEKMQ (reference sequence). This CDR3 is CASSLGLRLAGSLDEQFF. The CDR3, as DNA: TGTGCCAGCAGCTTAGGGTTGCGACTAGCGGGCAGCCTCGATGAGCAGTTCTTC.

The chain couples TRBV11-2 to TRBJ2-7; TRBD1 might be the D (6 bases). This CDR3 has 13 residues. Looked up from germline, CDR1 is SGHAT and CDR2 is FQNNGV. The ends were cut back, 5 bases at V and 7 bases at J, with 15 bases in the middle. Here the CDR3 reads CASSLRGLGEQYF. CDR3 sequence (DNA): TGTGCCAGCAGCCTCAGGGGATTAGGGGAGCAGTACTTC. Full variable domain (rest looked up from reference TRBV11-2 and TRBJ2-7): EAGVAQSPRYKIIEKRQSVAFWCNPISGHATLYWYQQILGQGPKLLIQFQNNGVVDDSQLPKDRFSAERLKGVDSTLKIQPAKLEDSAVYLCASSLRGLGEQYFGPGTRLTVT.

CDR3 DNA sequence: TGTGCCAGCAGTTACTCCGGGACTAGCAAGAACACCGGGGAGCTGTTTTTT. Encoded protein: CASSYSGTSKNTGELFF. The rearrangement uses TRBV6-2 or TRBV6-3 and TRBJ2-2; 9 bases are a match to TRBD2. V gave up 0 bases and J gave up 1 base; unmatched junction bases: 3. The germline V gene encodes CDR1 MNHEY and CDR2 SVGEGT. The CDR3 is 17 residues long.

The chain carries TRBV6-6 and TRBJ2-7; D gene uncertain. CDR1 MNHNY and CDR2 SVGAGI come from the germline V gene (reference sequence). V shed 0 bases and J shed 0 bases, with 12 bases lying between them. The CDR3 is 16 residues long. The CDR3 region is CASSYSPGPTSYEQYF. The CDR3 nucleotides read TGTGCCAGCAGTTACTCCCCAGGTCCCACCTCCTACGAGCAGTACTTC.

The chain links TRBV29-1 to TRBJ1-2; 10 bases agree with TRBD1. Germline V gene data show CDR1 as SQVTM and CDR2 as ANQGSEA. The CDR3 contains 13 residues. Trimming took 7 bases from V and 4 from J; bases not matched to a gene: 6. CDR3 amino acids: CSAGTGALYGYTF. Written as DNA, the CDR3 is TGCAGCGCCGGGACAGGGGCACTCTATGGCTACACCTTC. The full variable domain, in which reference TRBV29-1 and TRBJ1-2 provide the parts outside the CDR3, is SAVISQKPSRDICQRGTSLTIQCQVDSQVTMMFWYRQQPGQSLTLIATANQGSEATYESGFVIDKFPISRPNLTFSTLTVSNMSPEDSSIYLCSAGTGALYGYTFGSGTRLTVV.

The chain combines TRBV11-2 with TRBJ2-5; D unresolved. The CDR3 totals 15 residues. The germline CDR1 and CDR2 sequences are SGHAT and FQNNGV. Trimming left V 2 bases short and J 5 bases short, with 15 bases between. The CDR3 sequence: CASSLRHGFGETQYF. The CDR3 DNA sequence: TGTGCCAGCAGCTTACGACATGGGTTCGGGGAGACCCAGTACTTC. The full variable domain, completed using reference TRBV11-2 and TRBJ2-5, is EAGVAQSPRYKIIEKRQSVAFWCNPISGHATLYWYQQILGQGPKLLIQFQNNGVVDDSQLPKDRFSAERLKGVDSTLKIQPAKLEDSAVYLCASSLRHGFGETQYFGPGTRLLVL.

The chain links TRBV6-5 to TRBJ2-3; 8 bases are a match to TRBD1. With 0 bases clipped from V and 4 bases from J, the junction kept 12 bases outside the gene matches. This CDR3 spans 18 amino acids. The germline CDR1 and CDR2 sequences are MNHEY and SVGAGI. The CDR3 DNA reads TGTGCCAGCAGTTACTCGACCCCAGGACAGGGATTCGCAGATACGCAGTATTTT. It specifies CASSYSTPGQGFADTQYF.